This TCR beta chain was retrieved from a study of blood T cell repertoires in COVID-19. Study details: The United States, Italy and Spain were the sources of the acute and convalescent COVID-19 samples.

Trimming removed 5 bases from V and 0 bases from J; junction bases left unmatched: 7. Germline V gene data show CDR1 as MNHNY and CDR2 as SVGAGI (reference sequence). The CDR3 has 17 amino acids. Methods used by the authors: Reference gene primer amplification gave estimated nucleated cell counts. Assay: immunoSEQ multiplex PCR; the TCRdb copy retains only in-frame clones and omits some. For V, J and clone size, that table is used; D and trimming come from the DNA. The top ten clones hold roughly 0.84% of a sample with some 520,000 clones, 80% to 90% of them seen once. Patients at the Seattle site were enrolled during active infection and followed longitudinally.

The sequenced material came from peripheral blood. J is TRBJ1-5 and V is TRBV6-6, with 10 bases matching TRBD1. This TCR derives from a young man with COVID-19, enrolled during active disease. For the CDR3, the DNA is TGTGCCAGCAGTCGACAGGGGACAGGGGTTAGCAATCAGCCCCAGCATTTT. Its protein is CASSRQGTGVSNQPQHF.